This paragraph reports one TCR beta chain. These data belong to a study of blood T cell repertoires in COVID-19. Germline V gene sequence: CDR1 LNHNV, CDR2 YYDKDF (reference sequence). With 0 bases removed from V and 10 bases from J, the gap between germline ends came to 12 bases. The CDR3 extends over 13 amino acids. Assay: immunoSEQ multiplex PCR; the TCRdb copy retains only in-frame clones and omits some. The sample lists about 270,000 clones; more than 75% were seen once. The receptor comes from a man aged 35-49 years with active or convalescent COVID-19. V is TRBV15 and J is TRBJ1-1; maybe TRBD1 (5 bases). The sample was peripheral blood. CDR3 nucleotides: TGTGCCACCAGCAGAGATCGGAACAGGATAGCTTTCTTT. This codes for CATSRDRNRIAFF. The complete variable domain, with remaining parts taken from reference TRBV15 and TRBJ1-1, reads DAMVIQNPRYQVTQFGKPVTLSCSQTLNHNVMYWYQQKSSQAPKLLFHYYDKDFNNEADTPDNFQSRRPNTSFCFLDIRSPGLGDTAMYLCATSRDRNRIAFFGQGTRLTVV.